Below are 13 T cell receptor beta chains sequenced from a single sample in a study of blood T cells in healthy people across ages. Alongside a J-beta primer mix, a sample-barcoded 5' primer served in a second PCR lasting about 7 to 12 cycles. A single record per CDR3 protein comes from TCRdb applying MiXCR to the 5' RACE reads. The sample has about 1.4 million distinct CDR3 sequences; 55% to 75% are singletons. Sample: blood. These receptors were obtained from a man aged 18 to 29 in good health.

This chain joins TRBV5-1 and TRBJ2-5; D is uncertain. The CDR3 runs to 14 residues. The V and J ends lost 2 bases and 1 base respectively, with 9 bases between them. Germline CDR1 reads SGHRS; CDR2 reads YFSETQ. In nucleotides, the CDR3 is TGCGCCAGCAGCTTAAGGTCGGCCCAAGAGACCCAGTACTTC. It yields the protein CASSLRSAQETQYF.

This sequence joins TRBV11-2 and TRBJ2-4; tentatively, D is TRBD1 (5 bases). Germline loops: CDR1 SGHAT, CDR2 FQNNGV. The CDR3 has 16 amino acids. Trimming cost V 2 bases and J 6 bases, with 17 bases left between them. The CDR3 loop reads CASSLYQRGSGNIQYF. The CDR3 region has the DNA TGTGCCAGCAGCTTATACCAAAGGGGATCGGGAAACATTCAGTACTTC.

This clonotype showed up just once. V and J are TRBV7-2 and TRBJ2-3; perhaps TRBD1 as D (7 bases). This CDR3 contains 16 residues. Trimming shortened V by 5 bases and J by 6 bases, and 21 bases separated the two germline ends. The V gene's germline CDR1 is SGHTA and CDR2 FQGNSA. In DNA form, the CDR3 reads TGTGCCAGCAGCCCCCACCAGGGGGGCATAGGGGATACGCAGTATTTT. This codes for CASSPHQGGIGDTQYF.

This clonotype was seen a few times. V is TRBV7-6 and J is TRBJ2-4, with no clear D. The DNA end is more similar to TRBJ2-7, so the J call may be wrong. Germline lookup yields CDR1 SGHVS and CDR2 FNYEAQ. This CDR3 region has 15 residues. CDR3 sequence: CASSPSAKGFYEQYF. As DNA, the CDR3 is TGTGCCAGCAGCCCCTCGGCGAAGGGCTTTTACGAGCAGTACTTC.

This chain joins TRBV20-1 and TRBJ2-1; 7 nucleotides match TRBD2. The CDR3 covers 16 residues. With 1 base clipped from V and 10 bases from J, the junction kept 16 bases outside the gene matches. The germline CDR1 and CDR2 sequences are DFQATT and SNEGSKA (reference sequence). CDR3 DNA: TGCAGTGCTAGAGGTCTTAGGGCTAGCGGAGGTGGAGAGCAGTTCTTC. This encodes CSARGLRASGGGEQFF.

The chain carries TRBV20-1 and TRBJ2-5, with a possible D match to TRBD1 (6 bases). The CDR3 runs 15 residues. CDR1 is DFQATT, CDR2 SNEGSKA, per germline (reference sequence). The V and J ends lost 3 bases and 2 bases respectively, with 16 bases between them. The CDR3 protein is CSARPPGVLQETQYF. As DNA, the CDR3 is TGCAGTGCTAGGCCCCCAGGGGTGCTACAAGAGACCCAGTACTTC.

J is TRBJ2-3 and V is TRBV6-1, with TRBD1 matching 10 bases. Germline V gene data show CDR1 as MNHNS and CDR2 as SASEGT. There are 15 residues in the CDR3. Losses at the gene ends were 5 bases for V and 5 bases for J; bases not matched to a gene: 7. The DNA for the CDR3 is TGTGCCAGCAGTCAGGACAGGGGGGGCGAAGATACGCAGTATTTT. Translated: CASSQDRGGEDTQYF.

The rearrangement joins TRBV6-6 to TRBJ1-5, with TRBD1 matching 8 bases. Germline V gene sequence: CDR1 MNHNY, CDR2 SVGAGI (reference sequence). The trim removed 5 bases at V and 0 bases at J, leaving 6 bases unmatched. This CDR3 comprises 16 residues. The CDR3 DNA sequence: TGTGCCAGCAGTACAGGGGGACCATATAGCAATCAGCCCCAGCATTTT. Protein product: CASSTGGPYSNQPQHF.

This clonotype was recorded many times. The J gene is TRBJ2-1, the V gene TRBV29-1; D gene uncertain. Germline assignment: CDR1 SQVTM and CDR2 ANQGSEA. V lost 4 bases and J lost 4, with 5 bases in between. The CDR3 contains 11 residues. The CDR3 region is CSVVGYNEQFF. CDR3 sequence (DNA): TGCAGCGTTGTGGGGTACAATGAGCAGTTCTTC.

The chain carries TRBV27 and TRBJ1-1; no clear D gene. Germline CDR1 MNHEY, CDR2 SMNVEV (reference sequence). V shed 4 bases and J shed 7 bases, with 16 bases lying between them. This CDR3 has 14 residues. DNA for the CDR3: TGTGCCAGCAGTTCTCTATCCCCGGACGGTGAAGCTTTCTTT. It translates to CASSSLSPDGEAFF.

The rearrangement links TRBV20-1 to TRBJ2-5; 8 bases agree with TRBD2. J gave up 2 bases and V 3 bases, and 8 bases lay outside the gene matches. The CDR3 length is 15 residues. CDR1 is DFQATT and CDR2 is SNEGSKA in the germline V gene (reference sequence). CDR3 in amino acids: CSASDLAGIQETQYF. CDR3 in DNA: TGCAGTGCTAGTGACCTAGCGGGTATACAAGAGACCCAGTACTTC.

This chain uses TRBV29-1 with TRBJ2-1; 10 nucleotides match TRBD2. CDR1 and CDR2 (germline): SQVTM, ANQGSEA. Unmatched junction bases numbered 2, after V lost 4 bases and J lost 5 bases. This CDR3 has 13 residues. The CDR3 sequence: CSVVLAGDNEQFF. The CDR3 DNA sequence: TGCAGCGTTGTGCTAGCGGGAGACAATGAGCAGTTCTTC.

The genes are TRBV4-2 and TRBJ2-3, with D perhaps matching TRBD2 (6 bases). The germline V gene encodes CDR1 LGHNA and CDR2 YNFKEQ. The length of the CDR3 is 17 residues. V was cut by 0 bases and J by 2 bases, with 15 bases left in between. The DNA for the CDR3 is TGTGCCAGCAGCCAAGATGTTACGGGAGAACACACAGATACGCAGTATTTT. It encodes CASSQDVTGEHTDTQYF.